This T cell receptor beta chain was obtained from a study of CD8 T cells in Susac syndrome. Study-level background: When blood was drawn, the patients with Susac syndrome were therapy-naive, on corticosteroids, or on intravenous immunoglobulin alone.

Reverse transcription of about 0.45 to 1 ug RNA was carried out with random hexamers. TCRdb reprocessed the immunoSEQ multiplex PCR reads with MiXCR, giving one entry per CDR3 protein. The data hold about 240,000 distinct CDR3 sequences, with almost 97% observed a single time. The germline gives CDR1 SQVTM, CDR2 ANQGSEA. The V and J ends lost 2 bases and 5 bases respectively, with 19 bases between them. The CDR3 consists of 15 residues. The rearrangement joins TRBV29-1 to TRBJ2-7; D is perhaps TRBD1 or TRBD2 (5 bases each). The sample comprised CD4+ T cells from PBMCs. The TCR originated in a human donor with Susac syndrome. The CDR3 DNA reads TGCAGCGTTGAACAACGTACAGGTAGAGGGAACGAGCAGTACTTC. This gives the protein CSVEQRTGRGNEQYF.